The entry below gives a single T cell receptor beta chain sequence along with its context. The antigen remains undetermined. V lost 4 bases to trimming and J lost 8 bases; unmatched junction nucleotides: 8. This CDR3 is built from 14 residues. Germline V gene lookup returns CDR1 SGHVS and CDR2 FNYEAQ. This record belongs to a study of identical twins. TCRdb called the 5' RACE reads again in MiXCR, with one record for every CDR3 protein. The sample gives 500,000 to 700,000 distinct CDR3 sequences, less than 9% of which show up once; around 1.6% is in the top ten. Findings and caveats of the study: Models predicted too little out-of-frame TCR alpha sharing in monozygotic twins.

This sample was also put to use in a study of yellow fever vaccine responses in identical twins.

This receptor was taken from a woman between 18 and 29 years old in good health. This rearrangement joins TRBV7-6 to TRBJ2-1, with 7 bases aligning to TRBD2. The sample was PBMCs. This chain's CDR3 is CASSSWGGEDEQFF. The CDR3 DNA is TGTGCCAGCAGCTCCTGGGGAGGGGAGGATGAGCAGTTCTTC.